This TCR beta chain was retrieved from a study of blood T cell repertoires in COVID-19. Study background: Sample material is recorded as cDNA or gDNA derived from T cells, B-cell-depleted T cells, or PBMCs.

V was clipped by 0 bases and J by 10 bases, with 16 bases between them. Looked up from germline, CDR1 is ENHRY and CDR2 is SYGVKD. CDR3 length: 15 residues. The authors' processing: Using reference gene primer amplification, nucleated cell counts were estimated. TCRdb keeps only in-frame clones here, not all; method: immunoSEQ multiplex PCR. V and J calls and clone size follow that table, whereas D and trimming were derived from the DNA. The sample holds about 130,000 clones, around nine tenths seen once. The Seattle site enrolled patients during active infection and followed them longitudinally. The rearrangement uses TRBV10-3 and TRBJ2-1, with D possibly being TRBD1 (5 bases). The source of this sequence is a woman in her 70s with COVID-19, enrolled during active disease. What was sequenced was peripheral blood. In DNA, the CDR3 is TGTGCCATCAGTGAGTCGACAGATTCAGGACAAGAGCAGTTCTTC. Translated: CAISESTDSGQEQFF.